This T cell receptor (beta chain) was obtained from a study of vaccination effects on CD4 cells after COVID-19. Study overall: Wells containing two million PBMC each were cultured with 9 to 10 IU/ml IL-2 and approximately 10 ug/ml peptides. The study's findings and limits: The study, lacking early post-infection timepoints, had few convalescent patients.

The method was immunoSEQ multiplex PCR; TCRdb's version includes in-frame clones alone and lacks a portion of them. The table shows about 46,000 clones, with about four fifths occurring only once. Looked up from germline, CDR1 is SGHRS and CDR2 is YFSETQ. Trimming removed 2 bases at V and 4 bases at J, with 4 bases between. This CDR3 spans 12 amino acids. Following an approximately 9-day culture, CD4+ T cells were purified. SARS-CoV-2 infected the person between March and December 2020, as confirmed by PCR. The cohort was immunized with two doses of either the BNT162b2 or mRNA-1273 vaccine. As to this clone: No antigen is known for it.

Sequencing used CD4+ T cells from PBMCs cultured without peptide, obtained after COVID-19 vaccination. The TCR was taken from a human donor who had a prior SARS-CoV-2 infection. V is TRBV5-1 and J is TRBJ2-1; D is uncertain. In DNA, the CDR3 is TGCGCCAGCAGCTTTGGGTACAATGAGCAGTTCTTC. This sequence encodes CASSFGYNEQFF.